This T cell receptor (beta chain) was sequenced in a study of blood T cell repertoires in COVID-19. Germline V CDR1 and CDR2: MNHEY, SVGAGI. The V end lost 4 bases, the J end lost 7 bases, and 11 bases lay between the germline ends. CDR3 length: 12 residues. Study processing details: Cell counts per sample came from amplifying reference gene primers. Method: immunoSEQ multiplex PCR; TCRdb's copy keeps in-frame clones and lacks some. V, J and clone size are those of that table, while D and trimming were read from the DNA. This table has 65,000 to 90,000 clones, about 82% appearing once. The sample taken for sequencing was peripheral blood. The rearrangement joins TRBV6-5 to TRBJ2-7; D is perhaps TRBD2 (6 bases). The sequence was obtained from a man in his forties or fifties with active COVID-19. CDR3 residues: CASSSAGWEQYF. CDR3 DNA: TGTGCCAGCAGTTCCGCGGGATGGGAGCAGTACTTC.